The 28 T cell receptor beta chains below all came from one sample that was sequenced in a study of cytomegalovirus exposure and HLA in healthy donors (dated by TCRdb to about 2017). Library method: the immunoSEQ multiplex PCR assay. For the multiplex PCR, a mixture combining 60 forward primers for TCR Vbeta segments and 13 reverse primers for TCR Jbeta segments was used. Sourced from immuneACCESS, this table was stored by TCRdb with only in-frame sequences that have V and J called. A share of the clones is absent; for the studies checked, an unresolved V gene accounts for under half, and the remainder has no known explanation. Counted in this sample were approximately 140,000 clones; 80% of them appeared once. 6.5% to 7% of the sample goes to the ten largest clones. The sequenced material came from PBMCs. All receptors derive from a man in his forties in good health and CMV-seropositive.

This clone came up a few times. The genes are TRBV28 and TRBJ1-1, with 7 nucleotides matching TRBD1. The V segment lost 11 bases and the J segment 4 bases; nucleotides outside the gene matches: 4. Germline CDR1 MDHEN, CDR2 SYDVKM. The CDR3 is 11 residues long. The CDR3 DNA is TGTGCCGGACAGGTTGGCACTGAAGCTTTCTTT. Translation gives CAGQVGTEAFF.

This clone was observed a single time. The chain joins TRBV7-8 to TRBJ2-7, with D maybe TRBD1 (6 bases). From germline, CDR1 is SGHVS and CDR2 FQNEAQ. The CDR3 is 14 residues long. V was cut by 6 bases and J by 2 bases, with 14 bases left in between. The CDR3 loop is CASRGADRTYEQYF. The CDR3 DNA sequence: TGTGCCAGCAGAGGTGCGGACAGAACCTACGAGCAGTACTTC.

This chain links TRBV4-2 with TRBJ2-1; 9 nucleotides align to TRBD1. Trimming removed 0 bases from V and 6 bases from J; junction bases left unmatched: 3. Looked up from germline, CDR1 is LGHNA and CDR2 is YNFKEQ. The CDR3 is made up of 15 amino acids. As DNA, the CDR3 is TGTGCCAGCAGCCAAGAGGGGACAGGGTTCAATGAGCAGTTCTTC. It specifies CASSQEGTGFNEQFF.

The J gene is TRBJ1-2, the V gene TRBV4-1; 7 bases fit TRBD1. Unmatched junction bases numbered 0, after V lost 3 bases and J lost 2 bases. The CDR3 consists of 13 residues. Germline values: CDR1 MGHRA, CDR2 YSYEKL. CDR3 sequence: CASSQTGNYGYTF. The CDR3 bases are TGCGCCAGCAGCCAGACAGGGAACTATGGCTACACCTTC.

This clone was found once. This sequence joins TRBV30 and TRBJ1-2; 7 bases map to TRBD1. This CDR3 has 12 residues. Germline CDR1 and CDR2: GTSNPN and SVGIG (reference sequence). The CDR3 is CAGGQPNYGYTF. The CDR3 region has the DNA TGTGCAGGGGGACAGCCCAACTATGGCTACACCTTC.

This clone was seen only a few times. A far bigger clonotype differs at one base, so this is likely a read error. Additional DNA sequences in this sample encode the identical CDR3. The rearrangement links TRBV7-2 to TRBJ1-5; D unresolved. Per the germline V gene, CDR1 is SGHTA and CDR2 is FQGNSA. The CDR3 extends over 12 amino acids. The chain's CDR3 is CASSLEYQPQHF. CDR3 bases: TGCGCCAGCAGCTTGGAGTATCAGCCCCAGCATTTT. Together with reference TRBV7-2 and TRBJ1-5, the CDR3 gives the full variable domain: GAGVSQSPSNKVTEKGKDVELRCDPISGHTALYWYRQSLGQGLEFLIYFQGNSAPDKSGLPSDRFSAERTGGSVSTLTIQRTQQEDSAVYLCASSLEYQPQHFGDGTRLSIL.

This rearrangement joins TRBV7-2 to TRBJ2-3; D might be TRBD2 (7 bases). The V gene lost 0 bases and the J gene lost 8 bases, with 12 bases spanning the gap. Germline lookup yields CDR1 SGHTA and CDR2 FQGNSA. The CDR3 runs 14 residues. CDR3 loop: CASSLALGGRTQYF. CDR3 DNA sequence: TGTGCCAGCAGCTTAGCGCTCGGGGGGCGTACGCAGTATTTT.

The chain uses TRBV5-4 and TRBJ2-1; the match to TRBD2 covers 14 bases. From germline, CDR1 is SGHNT and CDR2 YYREEE (reference sequence). The CDR3 contains 16 residues. With 4 bases clipped from V and 7 bases from J, the junction kept 7 bases outside the gene matches. CDR3 in amino acids: CASSTGLAGASNEQFF. CDR3 DNA: TGTGCCAGCAGCACGGGACTAGCGGGAGCGTCGAATGAGCAGTTCTTC.

V usage is TRBV6-6 and J usage is TRBJ2-7, with 9 bases aligning to TRBD1. Per germline, CDR1 MNHNY and CDR2 SVGAGI (reference sequence). This CDR3 region has 15 residues. The ends lost 5 bases at V and 0 bases at J; junction bases unmatched: 5. This CDR3 is CASSPDRGSSYEQYF. The CDR3 DNA reads as TGTGCCAGCAGTCCGGACAGGGGAAGCTCCTACGAGCAGTACTTC.

The chain joins TRBV18 to TRBJ2-7; a possible D gene is TRBD1 (6 bases). The CDR3 contains 13 residues. The V end lost 3 bases, the J end lost 6 bases, and 12 bases lay between the germline ends. In germline, CDR1 is KGHSH, CDR2 LQKENI. The CDR3 reads CASSPGTGLEQYF. DNA for the CDR3: TGTGCCAGCTCACCCGGAACAGGGCTCGAGCAGTACTTC.

J is TRBJ2-4 and V is TRBV7-9; D perhaps matches TRBD2 (5 bases). CDR3 size: 16 residues. Trimming took off 7 bases at V and 5 bases at J, with 21 bases between the two ends. Germline CDR1 is SEHNR and CDR2 is FQNEAQ (reference sequence). The CDR3 DNA sequence: TGTGCCAGCACCTTCAGCTGGGGAGCCGCTGAAAACATTCAGTACTTC. Translating gives CASTFSWGAAENIQYF.

The chain uses TRBV7-9 and TRBJ1-1, with 10 positions matching TRBD1. Per germline, CDR1 SEHNR and CDR2 FQNEAQ (reference sequence). V lost 3 bases, J lost 2 bases, and 9 bases stayed unmatched. There are 17 residues in the CDR3. The CDR3 bases are TGTGCCAGCAGCTTCCAGGACAGGGGGAGTAGCAACACTGAAGCTTTCTTT. Its translation is CASSFQDRGSSNTEAFF.

The chain recombines TRBV5-6 with TRBJ2-3, with 8 nucleotides matching TRBD2. The junction had 3 bases not matched to a gene; V was cut back by 1 base and J by 2 bases. The CDR3 runs 15 residues. Germline V CDR1 and CDR2: SGHDT, YYEEEE. The CDR3 region is CASSLTGGPTDTQYF. In DNA form, the CDR3 reads TGTGCCAGCAGCTTGACGGGAGGGCCCACAGATACGCAGTATTTT.

The chain is built from TRBV6-1 and TRBJ1-1; D possibly corresponds to TRBD1 (5 bases). Trimming took off 5 bases at V and 5 bases at J, with 12 bases between the two ends. This CDR3 is 13 amino acids long. Germline lookup yields CDR1 MNHNS and CDR2 SASEGT. The CDR3 is CASSSVAGTEAFF. In DNA form, the CDR3 reads TGTGCCAGCAGTTCAGTGGCAGGGACTGAAGCTTTCTTT.

This chain links TRBV6-6 with TRBJ1-2; possibly TRBD1 for D (5 bases). V lost 6 bases and J 6 bases, leaving 17 bases between the germline ends. Germline V lookup: CDR1 MNHNY, CDR2 SVGAGI (reference sequence). The CDR3 consists of 14 residues. The CDR3 DNA reads as TGTGCCAGCAGGGTTTGGGACTCTTCAAATGGCTACACCTTC. Protein product: CASRVWDSSNGYTF.

V usage is TRBV7-6 and J usage is TRBJ1-4, with 7 bases identical to TRBD1. Germline CDR1 is SGHVS and CDR2 is FNYEAQ. Trimming removed 4 bases from V and 0 bases from J; junction bases left unmatched: 5. This CDR3 comprises 16 residues. The DNA for the CDR3 is TGTGCCAGCAGCTGGATCGACAGGGCAACTAATGAAAAACTGTTTTTT. It encodes CASSWIDRATNEKLFF. The variable domain in full, completed from reference TRBV7-6 and TRBJ1-4, reads GAGVSQSPRYKVTKRGQDVALRCDPISGHVSLYWYRQALGQGPEFLTYFNYEAQQDKSGLPNDRFSAERPEGSISTLTIQRTEQRDSAMYRCASSWIDRATNEKLFFGSGTQLSVL.

The chain recombines TRBV6-6 with TRBJ1-3, with a tentative D call TRBD1 (5 bases). V was trimmed by 0 bases and J by 1 base, leaving 7 bases between them. The CDR3 runs to 15 residues. The V gene's germline CDR1 is MNHNY and CDR2 SVGAGI (reference sequence). Here the CDR3 reads CASSYSGPSGNTIYF. CDR3 DNA: TGTGCCAGCAGTTACTCGGGGCCTTCTGGAAACACCATATATTTT.

V gene TRBV4-3 combines with J gene TRBJ2-5, with D perhaps TRBD2 (7 bases). This CDR3 is 18 amino acids long. V lost 0 bases and J 10 bases, leaving 27 bases between the germline ends. Germline CDR1 reads LGHNA; CDR2 reads YSLEER. CDR3 in amino acids: CASSQDRFSSTGAGDQYF. The DNA of the CDR3 is TGCGCCAGCAGCCAAGATCGTTTTAGTTCGACAGGTGCGGGGGACCAGTACTTC.

V is TRBV30 and J is TRBJ1-1, with 7 bases fitting TRBD1. The V segment lost 2 bases and the J segment 5 bases; nucleotides outside the gene matches: 17. Germline V gene sequence: CDR1 GTSNPN, CDR2 SVGIG (reference sequence). This CDR3 region has 17 residues. This CDR3 is CAWSTSRAGTEVTEAFF. The DNA for the CDR3 is TGTGCCTGGAGTACAAGCCGAGCCGGGACAGAGGTGACTGAAGCTTTCTTT.

The rearrangement links TRBV25-1 to TRBJ1-5; 8 bases agree with TRBD1. The CDR3 spans 15 residues. V was pared by 6 bases and J by 1 base, with 5 bases of the junction left unmatched. CDR1 and CDR2 from the germline V gene are MGHDK and SYGVNS. The CDR3 loop is CASSSGTGSNQPQHF. In DNA form, the CDR3 reads TGTGCCAGCAGCTCAGGGACAGGAAGCAATCAGCCCCAGCATTTT.

The chain recombines TRBV7-3 with TRBJ1-4, with D possibly matching TRBD1 (5 bases). CDR1 is SGHTA and CDR2 is FQGTGA in the germline V gene. Between the trimmed V and J ends, which lost 1 base and 14 bases, there was a span of 8 bases. This CDR3 spans 11 amino acids. The CDR3 spells CASSLSPGLFF. The DNA of the CDR3 is TGTGCCAGCAGCTTAAGTCCAGGGCTGTTTTTT.

This chain links TRBV6-1 with TRBJ2-7; tentative D call: TRBD1 (6 bases). The CDR3 covers 19 residues. V was cut by 2 bases and J by 2 bases, with 25 bases left in between. Germline V gene data show CDR1 as MNHNS and CDR2 as SASEGT. The DNA of the CDR3 is TGTGCCAGCAGTGAATTTCGGGTTGGTTCATGGGGGCCTCCCTACGAGCAGTACTTC. Translating gives CASSEFRVGSWGPPYEQYF.

The rearrangement links TRBV18 to TRBJ1-3, with TRBD1 identical over 9 bases. Germline V gene sequence: CDR1 KGHSH, CDR2 LQKENI. Germline trimming cut 3 bases from V and 3 bases from J; bases unmatched to any gene: 9. This CDR3 is built from 17 residues. CDR3 loop: CASSPMGQGLSGNTIYF. CDR3 sequence (DNA): TGTGCCAGCTCACCGATGGGACAGGGTTTAAGTGGAAACACCATATATTTT.

The chain is built from TRBV27 and TRBJ2-5; D perhaps matches TRBD1 (8 bases). The CDR3 sequence is 17 residues long. Deletions cut 5 bases from V and 4 bases from J, with 23 bases between. Germline V gives CDR1 MNHEY, CDR2 SMNVEV (reference sequence). DNA of the CDR3: TGTGCCAGCAGTGATCTCGGACTACAGGGGGAGGGAGAGACCCAGTACTTC. This codes for CASSDLGLQGEGETQYF.

CDR3 loop: CAWNARAGELFF. CDR3 sequence (DNA): TGTGCCTGGAATGCGAGGGCCGGGGAGCTGTTTTTT. The chain employs TRBV30 and TRBJ2-2; D may be TRBD2 (5 bases). Trimming took 4 bases from V and 6 from J, leaving 9 bases between them. The CDR3 extends over 12 amino acids. Germline values: CDR1 GTSNPN, CDR2 SVGIG (reference sequence).

This clone showed up just once. The chain combines TRBV18 with TRBJ1-2; 8 positions agree with TRBD1. V gave up 3 bases and J gave up 4 bases; unmatched junction bases: 7. Germline assignment: CDR1 KGHSH and CDR2 LQKENI. This CDR3 region has 15 residues. The DNA for the CDR3 is TGTGCCAGCTCACCGTGGACAGGGATTACCTATGGCTACACCTTC. Its protein product is CASSPWTGITYGYTF.

This clone was detected only a few times. The rearrangement links TRBV5-4 to TRBJ2-3, with TRBD2 matching over 13 bases. Germline values: CDR1 SGHNT, CDR2 YYREEE (reference sequence). V shed 4 bases and J 1 base; nucleotides not matched to a gene: 9. This CDR3 spans 18 amino acids. The CDR3 here is CASSPLWTSGGGTDTQYF. The CDR3 DNA is TGTGCCAGCAGCCCCCTCTGGACTAGCGGGGGAGGCACAGATACGCAGTATTTT.

The CDR3 sequence is CASSKNTEAFF. CDR3 DNA: TGTGCCAGCAGTAAGAACACTGAAGCTTTCTTT. The V gene is TRBV7-9, the J gene TRBJ1-1; no clear D. V was pared by 6 bases and J by 1 base, with 3 bases between. CDR1 and CDR2 from the germline V gene are SEHNR and FQNEAQ (reference sequence). The CDR3 is 11 residues long.